The present T cell receptor (beta chain) was sequenced within a study of cytomegalovirus exposure and HLA in healthy donors (dated by TCRdb to 2016 to 2017). For the study in its entirety: An earlier analysis of about 530 of the donors reported about 280 Gb of sequence data and 90 million to 120 million unique TCR beta sequences obtained from around 180 million T cells. The study profiled the T cell repertoires of 500 to 800 subjects by immunosequencing and related them to cytomegalovirus serostatus. An early release covering about 600 HLA-typed donors comprised about 320 gigabases of sequencing data and around 86 million unique TCR sequences. An earlier analysis of roughly 580 of the donors used high-throughput TCR beta sequencing to judge whether each TCR beta V gene segment behaved as functional or pseudogenic. To study patterns of TCR occurrence, a later analysis re-analyzed previously published TCR beta repertoires from 600 to 750 donors and added high-resolution HLA genotyping. A later genetic analysis used genome-wide SNP genotypes for about 60% of the roughly 700 donors, treating that subset as a discovery cohort. A few DR-DQ haplotypes were treated as single units for association and clustering because of strong linkage in the cohort. Donor age, sex, ethnicity and CMV serostatus were compiled alongside the repertoire data. Among roughly 370 genotyped donors of the cohort, an average of around 240,000 unique TCR beta nucleotide sequences were sequenced per donor, roughly 20% of them non-productive. HLA typing included class I and class II loci at four-digit resolution. The study aimed to test whether cataloging public T cell receptors could reveal signatures of past pathogen exposure. In addition to the first cohort of around 670 subjects, a separate validation cohort of under 150 different subjects was used. The study combined high-throughput TCR immunosequencing, statistical association of individual TCRs with disease status, and machine learning to predict cytomegalovirus infection status. Of the roughly 390 genotyped donors, 81% fell in the genetic ancestry cluster associated with self-reported Caucasian donors. Typing coverage differed by locus: A, B, C, DRB1 and DQB1 were typed in about 620-630 donors, DQA1 in 500 to 550, DPA1 in nearly 610, and DPB1 in 472. Rather than drawing on any new phenotypic data, the later analysis identified candidate immune exposures from TCR beta sequences and the way those sequences occurred across donors. All discovery cohort repertoires had been generated using a single sequencing platform.

In total, just over 650 healthy bone marrow donors made up the cohort. At the time of sampling, every cohort member was nominally healthy, though immune exposures that went unrecorded were likely present. The donor tested CMV seronegative and was one of the 352 seronegative cohort members. A peripheral blood sample was provided by each donor, and peripheral blood mononuclear cells were used for TCR beta sequencing. The Qiagen DNeasy Blood Extraction Kit was used to extract genomic DNA from the blood cell samples. About this clone itself: There is no known antigen for this receptor. The sample holds no much larger clone one base away, and base qualities are not on file.

What the study reported, not specific to this receptor: In vitro tests confirmed that a few of the cytomegalovirus-associated TCR beta chains recognize cytomegalovirus antigens. At a false discovery rate of 0.05, a later analysis linked under 20,000 TCR beta sequences to specific HLA alleles. It was suggested by the authors that the approach could potentially be generalized to other disease states and immunological phenotypes. In the study, some 180 TCR beta chains were listed as associated with cytomegalovirus. In an earlier analysis of approximately 590 of the donors, most TCR beta V segments appeared in productive rearrangements about 90% or about 30% of the time, broadly matching IMGT annotations. A later analysis found that HLA-associated TCR beta chains were more clonally expanded and had lower generation probabilities than equally common non-associated chains. Because some donors lacked HLA typing at each locus, the association tests relied only on the typed subset. For the cohort, immune exposure information was limited to CMV serostatus. When HLA alleles, especially DR and DQ, strongly co-occurred, attributing TCR associations to individual alleles was difficult. Most TCR sequences were seen in very few donors, while some public TCRs were found in many individuals. Correlated functional status among segregating V segments might be attributable to linkage disequilibrium, but an unknown experimental factor could not be ruled out. According to a later analysis, most CMV-associated TCR beta chains appeared to be HLA-restricted, and the HLA associations seemed to be driven largely by CMV exposure. A cluster of highly shared sequence variants was judged likely to represent a technical artifact of the sequencing pipeline. Cytomegalovirus status was reported to be diagnosed by the classifier with high specificity and sensitivity in both the original and validation cohorts. Approximately 18 rarely observed V segments, including chromosome 9 orphons, were excluded from the earlier analysis of just under 600 of the donors because counts were too low. A further reported finding was that TCR beta sequences accurately predicted the HLA-A and HLA-B alleles for most subjects in the first cohort. A later analysis reported that several top co-occurrence clusters appeared linked to parvovirus B19, influenza, CMV and Epstein-Barr virus. Presence/absence analyses assumed roughly uniform sequencing depth across donors, an assumption that may not hold. The cohort was sequenced for TCR beta chains only, and without alpha or paired-chain data the features that could be detected were limited. Some IMGT-functional V segments, including TRBV6-2 and TRBV6-3, could not be distinguished by the 87-base-pair reads and were therefore excluded. Compared with the roughly 710-donor mean, donors in an Asian-associated ancestry cluster had fewer N-insertions in productive TCRs, according to a later genetic analysis. An association between a missense DCLRE1C variant and V-gene and J-gene trimming of TCR beta chains was found in a later genetic analysis and replicated in an independent cohort. According to a later analysis, TCR association rates differed among HLA loci, with DRB1 alleles showing the most associated TCRs and HLA-C alleles showing the fewest.

V loses 4 bases at its end and J loses 5 bases; junction bases beyond the gene matches: 6. Via the germline V gene, CDR1 is SGHTA and CDR2 FQGTGA. The CDR3 runs 14 amino acids, cysteine and phenylalanine included. The sequence is cut down to CDR3 DNA, 42 bases in frame from base 1. Receptor libraries were prepared by the immunoSEQ multiplex PCR assay. For the multiplex PCR, a mixture combining 60 forward primers for TCR Vbeta segments and 13 reverse primers for TCR Jbeta segments was used. The CDR3 region of rearranged TCR beta genes was amplified from genomic DNA with a multiplex PCR assay. On the Illumina HiSeq System, the amplified TCR beta libraries were sequenced as 87-base-pair reads. Turning to the authors' computational methods: A later analysis counted about 82 million unique TCR beta chains across the roughly 700 repertoires, and 9.5 million to 11 million of these chains were shared by at least two donors. Raw reads were error-corrected and collapsed into unique sequences with a nearest-neighbor algorithm that merged closely related sequences to remove PCR and sequencing errors. V, D and J gene segments were assigned by aligning CDR3 sequences to IMGT reference sequences. Each retained sequence needed at least a six-nucleotide match to both a V gene segment and a J gene segment. A rearrangement was called productive if the CDR3 had no stop codons and remained in frame with V and J, and every other rearrangement was called non-productive. CDR3 was defined by IMGT convention, running from the second conserved V-encoded cysteine to the conserved J-encoded phenylalanine. The earlier analysis of 587 of the donors excluded sequences that lacked an unambiguous match to a single V gene segment. In an earlier analysis of a few hundred of the donors, V segments were called functional above 56.7% productive rearrangements and were called segregating when the between-donor standard deviation exceeded 5%. A statistical classification framework was built to diagnose cytomegalovirus status from the catalog of TCR beta chain sequences. A later analysis assigned V and J genes by comparing TCR nucleotide sequences with IMGT/GENE-DB human TR gene sequences. A later analysis assigned CDR3 sequences and most-parsimonious VDJ recombination scenarios with the TCRdist pipeline. A later analysis defined each TCR beta chain by its CDR3 amino acid sequence plus V-gene family, and excluded reads lacking a unique V-gene family. In a later analysis, 450 to 600 highly shared, low-generation-probability nucleotide sequences were removed to address suspected cross-contamination and a sequencing artifact. In a later analysis, a clonal expansion index was calculated for each public chain from normalized within-repertoire ranks of inferred template counts. In a later analysis, generation probabilities were computed using a VDJ recombination model fitted to out-of-frame rearrangements, and the results were checked against IGoR. In a later analysis, hypergeometric tests were used to score TCR-TCR, TCR-HLA and TCR-CMV co-occurrence, with a repertoire-size bias correction applied to TCR pairs. In a later analysis, false discovery rates were estimated by permuting HLA or CMV assignments 20 times. In a later analysis, co-occurring TCRs were grouped using DBSCAN, with TCRdist sequence similarity added in when clustering inside HLA-allele-positive subsets. Co-occurrence clustering excluded repertoires with fewer than 30,000 or more than 120,000 public chains, plus five with anomalous nucleotide sharing. The clones in this table, taken by TCRdb from immuneACCESS, are in-frame only. Not every clone is retained; where verified, under half of the shortfall comes from an unresolved V gene, and the cause of the rest is unknown. The DNA was the basis for D and trimming; V, J and clone size are from that table. The sample includes 110,000 to 150,000 clones, with roughly 65% observed a single time. Clones ranked in the top ten supply less than 5% of the sample.

This sequence originates from a man between 60 and 75 years old in good health and CMV-seronegative. Sequencing input: PBMCs. This chain joins TRBV7-3 to TRBJ2-3; 7 bases in the middle match TRBD2. The CDR3 corresponds to CASSSRSGIDTQYF. The DNA reads as follows: TGTGCCAGCAGCTCCCGCAGCGGGATAGATACGCAGTATTTT.